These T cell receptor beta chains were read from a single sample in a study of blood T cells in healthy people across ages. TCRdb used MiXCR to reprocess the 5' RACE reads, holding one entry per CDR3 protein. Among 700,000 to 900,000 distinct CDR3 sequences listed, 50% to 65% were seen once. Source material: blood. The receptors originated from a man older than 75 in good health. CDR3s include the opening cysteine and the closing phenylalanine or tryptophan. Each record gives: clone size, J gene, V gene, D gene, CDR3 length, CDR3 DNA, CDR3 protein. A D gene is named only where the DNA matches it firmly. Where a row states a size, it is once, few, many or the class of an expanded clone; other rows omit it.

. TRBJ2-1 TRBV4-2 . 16 TGTGCCAGCAGCCAACTCGAGGGGGGTCGGAACAATGAGCAGTTCTTC CASSQLEGGRNNEQFF
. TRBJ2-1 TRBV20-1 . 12 TGCAGTGCTAGAGATCAGCCTACGGGGCAGTTCTTC CSARDQPTGQFF
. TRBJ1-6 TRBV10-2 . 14 TGCGCCAGCAGGGGTGACAGAGATAATTCACCCCTCCACTTT CASRGDRDNSPLHF
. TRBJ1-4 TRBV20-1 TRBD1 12 TGCAGTGGGACAGGGGGCGTTGAAAAACTGTTTTTT CSGTGGVEKLFF
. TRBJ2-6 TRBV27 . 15 TGTGCCAGCAGCCGAGGGAGGACCGGGGCCAACGTCCTGACTTTC CASSRGRTGANVLTF
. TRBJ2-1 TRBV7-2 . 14 TGTGCCAGCAGCCCCCAGGCCTCCTACAATGAGCAGTTCTTC CASSPQASYNEQFF
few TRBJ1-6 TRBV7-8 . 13 TGTGCCAGCAGCTTAGACCTAAATTCACCCCTCCACTTT CASSLDLNSPLHF
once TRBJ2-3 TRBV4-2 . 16 TGTGCCAGCAGCCAAGGAAAGGGGAACGAGCACAGATACGCGTATTTT CASSQGKGNEHRYAYF
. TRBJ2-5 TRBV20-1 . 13 TGCAGCGCTGACTATGGAGGTTCAGAGACCCAGTACTTC CSADYGGSETQYF
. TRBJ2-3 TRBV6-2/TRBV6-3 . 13 TGTGCCAGCAGTTATGAGATTCACAGATACGCGTATTTT CASSYEIHRYAYF